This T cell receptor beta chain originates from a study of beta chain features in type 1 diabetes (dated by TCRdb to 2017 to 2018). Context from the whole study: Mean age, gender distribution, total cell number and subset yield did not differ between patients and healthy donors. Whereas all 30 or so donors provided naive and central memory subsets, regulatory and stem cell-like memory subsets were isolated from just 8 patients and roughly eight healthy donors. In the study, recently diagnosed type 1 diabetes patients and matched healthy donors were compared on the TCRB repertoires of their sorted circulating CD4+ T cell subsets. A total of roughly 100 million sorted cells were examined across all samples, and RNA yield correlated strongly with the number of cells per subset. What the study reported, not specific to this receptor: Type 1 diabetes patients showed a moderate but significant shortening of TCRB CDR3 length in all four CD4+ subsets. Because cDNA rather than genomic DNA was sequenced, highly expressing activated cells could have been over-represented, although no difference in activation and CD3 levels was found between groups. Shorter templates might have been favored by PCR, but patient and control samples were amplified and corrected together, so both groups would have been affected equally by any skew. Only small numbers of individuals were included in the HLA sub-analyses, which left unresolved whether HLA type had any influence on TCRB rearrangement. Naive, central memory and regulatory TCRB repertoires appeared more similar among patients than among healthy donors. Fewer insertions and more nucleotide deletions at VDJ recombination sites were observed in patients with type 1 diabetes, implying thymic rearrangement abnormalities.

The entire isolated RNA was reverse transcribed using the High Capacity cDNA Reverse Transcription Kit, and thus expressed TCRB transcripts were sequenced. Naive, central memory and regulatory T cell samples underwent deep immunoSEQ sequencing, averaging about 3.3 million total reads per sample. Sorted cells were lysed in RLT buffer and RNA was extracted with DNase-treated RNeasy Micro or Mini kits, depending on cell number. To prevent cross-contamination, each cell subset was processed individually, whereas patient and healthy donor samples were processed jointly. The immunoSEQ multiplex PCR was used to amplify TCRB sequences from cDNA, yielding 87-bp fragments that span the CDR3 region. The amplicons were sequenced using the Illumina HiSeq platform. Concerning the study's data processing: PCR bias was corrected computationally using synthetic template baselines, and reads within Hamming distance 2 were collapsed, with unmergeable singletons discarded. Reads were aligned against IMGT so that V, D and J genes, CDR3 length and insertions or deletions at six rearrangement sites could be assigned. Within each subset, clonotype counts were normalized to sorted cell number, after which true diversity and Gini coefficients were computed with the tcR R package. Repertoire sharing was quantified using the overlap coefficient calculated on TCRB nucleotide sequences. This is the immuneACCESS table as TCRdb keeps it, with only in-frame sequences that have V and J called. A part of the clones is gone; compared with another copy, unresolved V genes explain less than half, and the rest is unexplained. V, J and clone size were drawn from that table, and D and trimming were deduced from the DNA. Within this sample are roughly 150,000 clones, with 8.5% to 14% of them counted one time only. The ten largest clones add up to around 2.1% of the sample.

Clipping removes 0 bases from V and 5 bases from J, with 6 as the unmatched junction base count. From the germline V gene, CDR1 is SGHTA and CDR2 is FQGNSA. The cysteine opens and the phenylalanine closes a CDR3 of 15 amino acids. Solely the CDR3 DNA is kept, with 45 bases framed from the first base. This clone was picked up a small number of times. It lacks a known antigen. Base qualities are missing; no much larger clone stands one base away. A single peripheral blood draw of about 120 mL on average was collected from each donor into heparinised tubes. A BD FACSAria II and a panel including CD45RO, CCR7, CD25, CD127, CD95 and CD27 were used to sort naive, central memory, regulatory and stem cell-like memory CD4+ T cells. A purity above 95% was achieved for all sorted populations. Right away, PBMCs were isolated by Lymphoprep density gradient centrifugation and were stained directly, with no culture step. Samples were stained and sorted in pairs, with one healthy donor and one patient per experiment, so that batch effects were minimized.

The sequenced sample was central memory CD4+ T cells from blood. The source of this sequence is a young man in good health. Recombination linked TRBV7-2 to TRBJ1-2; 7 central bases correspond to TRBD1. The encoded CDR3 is CASSLAGQKLYGYTF. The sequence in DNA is TGTGCCAGCAGCTTAGCGGGACAGAAGCTATATGGCTACACCTTC.